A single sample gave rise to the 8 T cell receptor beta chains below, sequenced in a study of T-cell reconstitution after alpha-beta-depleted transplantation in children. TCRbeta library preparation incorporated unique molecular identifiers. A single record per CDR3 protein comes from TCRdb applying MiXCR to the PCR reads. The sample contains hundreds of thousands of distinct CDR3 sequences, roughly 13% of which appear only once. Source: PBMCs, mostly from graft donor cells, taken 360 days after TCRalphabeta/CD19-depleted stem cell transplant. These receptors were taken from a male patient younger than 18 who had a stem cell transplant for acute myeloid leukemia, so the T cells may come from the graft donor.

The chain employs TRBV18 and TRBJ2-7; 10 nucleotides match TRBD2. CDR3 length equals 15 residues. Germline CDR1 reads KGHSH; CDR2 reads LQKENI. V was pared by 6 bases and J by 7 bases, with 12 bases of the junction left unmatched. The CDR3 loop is CASSTEREGLWEQYF. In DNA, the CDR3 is TGTGCCAGCTCCACAGAGCGGGAGGGCCTGTGGGAGCAGTACTTC.

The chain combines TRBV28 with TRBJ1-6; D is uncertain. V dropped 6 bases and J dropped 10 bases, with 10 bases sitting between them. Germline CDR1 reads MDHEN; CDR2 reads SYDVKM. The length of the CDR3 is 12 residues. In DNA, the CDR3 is TGTGCCAGCAGCCCCTTACGGTCACCCCTCCACTTT. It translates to CASSPLRSPLHF.

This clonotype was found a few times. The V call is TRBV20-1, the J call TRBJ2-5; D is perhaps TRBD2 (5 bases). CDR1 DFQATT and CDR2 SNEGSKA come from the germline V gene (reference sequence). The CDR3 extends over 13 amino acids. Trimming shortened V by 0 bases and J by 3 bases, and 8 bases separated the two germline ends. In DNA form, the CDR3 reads TGCAGTGCTAGAGAAGCGGCCAAAGAGACCCAGTACTTC. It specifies CSAREAAKETQYF.

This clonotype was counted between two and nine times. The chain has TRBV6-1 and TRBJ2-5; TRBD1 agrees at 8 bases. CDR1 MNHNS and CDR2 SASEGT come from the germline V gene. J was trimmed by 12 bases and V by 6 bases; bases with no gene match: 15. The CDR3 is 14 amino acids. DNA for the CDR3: TGTGCCAGCAGCCCCCCCGGGACAGGTCTCCGAAAGTACTTC. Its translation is CASSPPGTGLRKYF.

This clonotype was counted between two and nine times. For the CDR3, the DNA is TGCAGCGTTGACGGGCCTTCGGGGTACGAGCAGTACTTC. Its translation: CSVDGPSGYEQYF. The rearrangement uses TRBV29-1 and TRBJ2-7, with TRBD2 as a possible D gene (5 bases). Trimming took 3 bases from V and 4 from J, leaving 13 bases between them. CDR3 size: 13 residues. Looked up from germline, CDR1 is SQVTM and CDR2 is ANQGSEA.

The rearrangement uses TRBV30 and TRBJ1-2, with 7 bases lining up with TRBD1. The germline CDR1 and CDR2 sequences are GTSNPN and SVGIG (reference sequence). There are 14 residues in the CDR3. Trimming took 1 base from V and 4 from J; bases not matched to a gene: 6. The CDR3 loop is CAWSGQGAAYGYTF. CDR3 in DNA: TGTGCCTGGAGTGGACAGGGCGCCGCCTATGGCTACACCTTC.

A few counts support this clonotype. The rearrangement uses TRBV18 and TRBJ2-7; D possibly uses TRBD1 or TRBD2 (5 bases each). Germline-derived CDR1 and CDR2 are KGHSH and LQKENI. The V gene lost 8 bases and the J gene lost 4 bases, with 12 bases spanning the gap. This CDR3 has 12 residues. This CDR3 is CASEGTQYEQYF. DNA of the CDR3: TGTGCCAGCGAAGGGACCCAGTACGAGCAGTACTTC.

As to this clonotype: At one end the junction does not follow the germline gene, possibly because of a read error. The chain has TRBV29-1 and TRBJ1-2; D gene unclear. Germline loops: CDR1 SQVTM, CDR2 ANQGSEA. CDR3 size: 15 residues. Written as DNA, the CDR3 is TGCAGCGTAAAGACATCCGATCCCCTTTTCTATAGCTACACCTTC. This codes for CSVKTSDPLFYSYTF.